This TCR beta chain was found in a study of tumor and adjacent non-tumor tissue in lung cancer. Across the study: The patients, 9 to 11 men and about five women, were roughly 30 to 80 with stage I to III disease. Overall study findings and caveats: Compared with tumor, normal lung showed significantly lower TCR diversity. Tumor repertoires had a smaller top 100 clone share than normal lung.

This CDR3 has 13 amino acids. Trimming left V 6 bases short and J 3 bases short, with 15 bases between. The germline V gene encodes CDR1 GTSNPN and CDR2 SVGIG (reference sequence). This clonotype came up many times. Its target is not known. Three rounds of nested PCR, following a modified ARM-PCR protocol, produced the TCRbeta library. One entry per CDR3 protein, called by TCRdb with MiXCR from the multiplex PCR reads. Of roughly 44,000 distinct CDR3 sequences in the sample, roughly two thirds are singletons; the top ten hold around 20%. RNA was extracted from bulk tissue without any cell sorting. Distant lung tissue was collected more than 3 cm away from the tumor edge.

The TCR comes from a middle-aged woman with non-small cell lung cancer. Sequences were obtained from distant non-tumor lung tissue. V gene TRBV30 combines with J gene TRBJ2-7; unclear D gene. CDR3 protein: CACTRVDLYEQYF. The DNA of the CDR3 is TGTGCCTGTACCCGTGTCGACCTCTACGAGCAGTACTTC.